This passage covers 3 T cell receptor beta chains from one sample sequenced in a study of graft-versus-host responses after intestinal transplantation. Profiling relied on immunoSEQ multiplex PCR, and the TCRdb table lists in-frame clones only, not all of them. The sample carries some 11,000 clones, 93% recorded once. Here the sequenced sample was PBMCs, taken 109 to 110 days after intestinal transplant. The receptor set was obtained from a human patient who received an intestinal transplant, so some T cells may come from the graft donor.

The rearrangement links TRBV6-5 to TRBJ2-1, with D maybe TRBD1 (7 bases). Deletions cut 0 bases from V and 4 bases from J, with 13 bases between. The CDR3 covers 16 residues. Germline values: CDR1 MNHEY, CDR2 SVGAGI. The CDR3 bases are TGTGCCAGCAGTTACTCGGAGGGGGCTATTTACAATGAGCAGTTCTTC. Its translation is CASSYSEGAIYNEQFF.

The chain links TRBV9 to TRBJ1-4, with D maybe TRBD1 (5 bases). Trimming took off 2 bases at V and 0 bases at J, with 11 bases between the two ends. CDR3 length: 16 residues. Germline CDR1 reads SGDLS; CDR2 reads YYNGEE. CDR3 sequence reads: CASSVASGATNEKLFF. Written as DNA, the CDR3 is TGTGCCAGCAGCGTGGCCTCGGGGGCAACTAATGAAAAACTGTTTTTT. The full variable domain, with the rest looked up from reference TRBV9 and TRBJ1-4, is DSGVTQTPKHLITATGQRVTLRCSPRSGDLSVYWYQQSLDQGLQFLIQYYNGEERAKGNILERFSAQQFPDLHSELNLSSLELGDSALYFCASSVASGATNEKLFFGSGTQLSVL.

This chain links TRBV27 with TRBJ1-1; 8 bases align to TRBD1. Germline V gives CDR1 MNHEY, CDR2 SMNVEV (reference sequence). The V segment lost 3 bases and the J segment 1 base; nucleotides outside the gene matches: 19. The CDR3 runs to 20 residues. The CDR3 coding sequence is TGTGCCAGCAGTTTGGACAGGGAGAGAAAACCGTTCAAAAAGAACACTGAAGCTTTCTTT. Its protein product is CASSLDRERKPFKKNTEAFF.